This T cell receptor beta chain came from a study of cytomegalovirus exposure and HLA in healthy donors. Whole-study results and caveats: TCR association rates varied by HLA locus in a later analysis, with DRB1 highest and HLA-C lowest. Clonal expansion, a later analysis showed, was greater in HLA-associated TCR beta chains than in equally common others.

PCR was performed using 60 Vbeta and 13 Jbeta primers. Sequenced by immunoSEQ multiplex PCR; TCRdb stores in-frame clones only, minus some. Of fewer than 150,000 clones in the sample, 60% to 85% were seen once. As regards this clone: The antigen is not known.

Germline CDR1 is SGHTA and CDR2 is FQGNSA. Trimming took 5 bases from V and 6 from J; bases not matched to a gene: 7. The CDR3 is 14 amino acids. The sequence derives from a man aged 45-65 years in good health and CMV-seropositive. The sequenced material came from PBMCs. The chain employs TRBV7-2 and TRBJ1-5; 7 bases fit TRBD1. CDR3 loop: CASSLRGMGQPQHF. Here the CDR3 DNA reads TGTGCCAGCAGCCTCAGGGGGATGGGTCAGCCCCAGCATTTT.